These 18 T cell receptor beta chains came from one sample sequenced in a study of cytomegalovirus exposure and HLA in healthy donors. The PCR had 60 Vbeta and 13 Jbeta primers. TCRdb keeps only in-frame clones here, not all; method: immunoSEQ multiplex PCR. The repertoire holds some 180,000 clones, more than 75% seen once, with about 2.5% in the top ten. The sequenced material came from PBMCs. These receptors came from a woman aged 25 to 39 in good health and CMV-seropositive.

The chain couples TRBV10-1 to TRBJ2-7, with D possibly matching TRBD1 (6 bases). Germline V gene lookup returns CDR1 WNHNN and CDR2 SYGVQD (reference sequence). CDR3 length: 13 amino acids. With 3 bases removed from V and 4 bases from J, the gap between germline ends came to 10 bases. CDR3 region: CASSDGGSYEQYF. Here the CDR3 DNA reads TGCGCCAGCAGTGATGGGGGCTCATACGAGCAGTACTTC.

The V and J genes are TRBV7-2 and TRBJ2-5; 12 positions agree with TRBD2. The J call may be faulty, since TRBJ2-7 better matches the DNA end. Germline values: CDR1 SGHTA, CDR2 FQGNSA. The CDR3 sequence is 14 residues long. Here the CDR3 DNA reads TGTGCCAGCAGCCGGACTAGCGGGAACTACGAGCAGTACTTC. Protein product: CASSRTSGNYEQYF.

V and J are TRBV11-3 and TRBJ2-3, with 7 bases that match TRBD2. CDR3 length equals 13 residues. V was clipped by 5 bases and J by 3 bases; unmatched bases: 2. CDR1 and CDR2 (germline): SGHNT, YENEEA. CDR3 sequence: CASSGLVTDTQYF. Written as DNA, the CDR3 is TGTGCCAGCAGCGGACTAGTGACAGATACGCAGTATTTT.

The V and J genes are TRBV10-1 and TRBJ2-7; 9 positions agree with TRBD1. The CDR3 is 14 amino acids. V was pared by 4 bases and J by 9 bases, with 10 bases of the junction left unmatched. Germline CDR1 and CDR2: WNHNN and SYGVQD (reference sequence). The CDR3 DNA reads as TGCGCCAGCAGTGCCACCCACGGGACAGGGCCGCAGTACTTC. Encoded protein: CASSATHGTGPQYF.

The chain recombines TRBV6-1 with TRBJ2-2, with D maybe TRBD1 (5 bases). Deletions cut 0 bases from V and 4 bases from J, with 15 bases between. CDR1 and CDR2 from the germline V gene are MNHNS and SASEGT. The CDR3 has 17 amino acids. The CDR3 region is CASSEALTGLGTGELFF. The CDR3 DNA sequence: TGTGCCAGCAGTGAAGCCCTCACAGGATTGGGCACCGGGGAGCTGTTTTTT.

This clone was detected only a few times. The V call is TRBV6-5, the J call TRBJ1-6, with 8 nucleotides matching TRBD1. With 6 bases clipped from V and 7 bases from J, the junction kept 8 bases outside the gene matches. This CDR3 contains 15 residues. The germline V gene encodes CDR1 MNHEY and CDR2 SVGAGI. Here the CDR3 reads CASSRAGGINSPLHF. The CDR3 DNA sequence: TGTGCCAGCAGCCGCGCAGGGGGCATCAATTCACCCCTCCACTTT.

This chain joins TRBV11-3 and TRBJ2-5; 9 bases line up with TRBD1. The CDR3 covers 14 residues. CDR1 SGHNT and CDR2 YENEEA come from the germline V gene. Trimming took 5 bases from V and 11 from J; bases not matched to a gene: 12. CDR3 amino acids: CASSPQGAGGEQYF. In DNA form, the CDR3 reads TGTGCCAGCAGCCCACAGGGGGCTGGGGGGGAGCAGTACTTC.

V and J are TRBV18 and TRBJ2-7, with 8 nucleotides matching TRBD1. The CDR3 contains 13 residues. Unmatched junction bases numbered 10, after V lost 3 bases and J lost 12 bases. Germline assignment: CDR1 KGHSH and CDR2 LQKENI. Here the CDR3 DNA reads TGTGCCAGCTCACCTCTTCAGGGGGCTATCCGGTACTTC. This sequence encodes CASSPLQGAIRYF.

This clone has a single count. V usage is TRBV7-2 and J usage is TRBJ2-5; 7 bases align to TRBD1. Judging by the DNA end, TRBJ2-7 fits better; the J call may be wrong. Germline CDR1 and CDR2: SGHTA and FQGNSA. This CDR3 contains 16 residues. The DNA for the CDR3 is TGTGCCAGCAGCCGAGAACCAGGGGGATCCCCCTACGAGCAGTACTTC. Translating gives CASSREPGGSPYEQYF.

This chain uses TRBV12-5 with TRBJ1-2, with no clear D. The V gene lost 0 bases and the J gene lost 8 bases, with 10 bases spanning the gap. The CDR3 spans 13 residues. The germline V gene has CDR1 LGHNT and CDR2 FRNRAP. CDR3 loop: CASGLVRVGGYTF. Written as DNA, the CDR3 is TGTGCTAGTGGTTTGGTACGGGTCGGAGGCTACACCTTC.

The gene calls are TRBV7-9 and TRBJ2-1; TRBD2 matches 7 bases. The CDR3 spans 15 residues. Germline trimming cut 3 bases from V and 0 bases from J; bases unmatched to any gene: 2. The germline gives CDR1 SEHNR, CDR2 FQNEAQ (reference sequence). The CDR3 here is CASSLGTTSYNEQFF. The CDR3 DNA sequence: TGTGCCAGCAGCTTGGGGACTACCTCCTACAATGAGCAGTTCTTC.

This clone has only one observation. The V call is TRBV28, the J call TRBJ2-2, with 8 bases fitting TRBD1. With 3 bases clipped from V and 6 bases from J, the junction kept 9 bases outside the gene matches. CDR1 and CDR2 (germline): MDHEN, SYDVKM. There are 16 residues in the CDR3. This CDR3 reads CASSFVIGQGAGELFF. The CDR3 nucleotides read TGTGCCAGCAGTTTTGTAATAGGACAGGGAGCCGGGGAGCTGTTTTTT.

The chain links TRBV18 to TRBJ1-5; TRBD1 might be the D (5 bases). Germline V CDR1 and CDR2: KGHSH, LQKENI. This CDR3 is built from 15 residues. V was cut by 3 bases and J by 0 bases, with 9 bases left in between. In DNA form, the CDR3 reads TGTGCCAGCTCACCCCAGGGATTTAGCAATCAGCCCCAGCATTTT. Translated: CASSPQGFSNQPQHF.

J is TRBJ2-1 and V is TRBV5-1, with TRBD1 matching 9 bases. Trimming removed 4 bases from V and 10 bases from J; junction bases left unmatched: 9. Germline assignment: CDR1 SGHRS and CDR2 YFSETQ. The CDR3 totals 14 residues. The CDR3 coding sequence is TGCGCCAGCAGCATCCCGGGACAGGGAATGGAGCAGTTCTTC. Protein: CASSIPGQGMEQFF.

The rearrangement uses TRBV28 and TRBJ1-1; the D is unclear. Trimming pared 6 bases from V and 3 bases from J, leaving 17 bases between. The germline V gene encodes CDR1 MDHEN and CDR2 SYDVKM. The CDR3 loop spans 15 amino acids. The CDR3 nucleotides are TGTGCCAGCAGCCCCCCCGGGGTAGTGTACACTGAAGCTTTCTTT. It encodes CASSPPGVVYTEAFF.

The chain couples TRBV5-1 to TRBJ2-1, with D perhaps matching TRBD1 (6 bases). The CDR3 spans 16 residues. CDR1 is SGHRS and CDR2 is YFSETQ in the germline V gene. V was shortened by 1 base and J by 4 bases, with 15 bases between the two germline ends. CDR3 protein: CASSLRATGEYNEQFF. CDR3 in DNA: TGCGCCAGCAGCTTGAGAGCGACAGGCGAATACAATGAGCAGTTCTTC.

The V gene is TRBV28, the J gene TRBJ1-5, with D unresolved. CDR1 is MDHEN, CDR2 SYDVKM, per germline. CDR3 length: 12 residues. V dropped 2 bases and J dropped 7 bases, with 6 bases sitting between them. CDR3 sequence reads: CASSLELQPQHF. The CDR3 bases are TGTGCCAGCAGTTTAGAGCTGCAGCCCCAGCATTTT.

CDR3 sequence (DNA): TGTGCCAGCAACCCCCCTAGCGGGGGCACCAGCACAGATACGCAGTATTTT. Translated: CASNPPSGGTSTDTQYF. The chain uses TRBV7-9 and TRBJ2-3; TRBD2 matches at 10 bases. The CDR3 has 17 residues. CDR1 and CDR2 from the germline V gene are SEHNR and FQNEAQ (reference sequence). The V and J ends lost 7 bases and 0 bases, in that order; junction bases with no gene match: 10.